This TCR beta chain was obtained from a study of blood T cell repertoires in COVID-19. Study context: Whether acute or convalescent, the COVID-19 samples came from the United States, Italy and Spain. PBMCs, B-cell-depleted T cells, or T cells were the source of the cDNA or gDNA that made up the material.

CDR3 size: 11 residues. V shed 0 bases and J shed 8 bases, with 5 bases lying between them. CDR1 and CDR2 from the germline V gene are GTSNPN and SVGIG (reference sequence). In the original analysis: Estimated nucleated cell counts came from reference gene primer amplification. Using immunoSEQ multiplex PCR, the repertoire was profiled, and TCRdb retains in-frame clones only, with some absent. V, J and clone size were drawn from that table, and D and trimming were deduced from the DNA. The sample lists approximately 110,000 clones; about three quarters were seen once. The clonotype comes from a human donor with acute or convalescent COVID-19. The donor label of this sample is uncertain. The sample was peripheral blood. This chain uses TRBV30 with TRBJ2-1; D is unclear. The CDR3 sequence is CAWSVSHEQFF. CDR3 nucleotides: TGTGCCTGGAGTGTCTCCCATGAGCAGTTCTTC. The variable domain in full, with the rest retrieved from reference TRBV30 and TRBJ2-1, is SQTIHQWPATLVQPVGSPLSLECTVEGTSNPNLYWYRQAAGRGLQLLFYSVGIGQISSEVPQNLSASRPQDRQFILSSKKLLLSDSGFYLCAWSVSHEQFFGPGTRLTVL.